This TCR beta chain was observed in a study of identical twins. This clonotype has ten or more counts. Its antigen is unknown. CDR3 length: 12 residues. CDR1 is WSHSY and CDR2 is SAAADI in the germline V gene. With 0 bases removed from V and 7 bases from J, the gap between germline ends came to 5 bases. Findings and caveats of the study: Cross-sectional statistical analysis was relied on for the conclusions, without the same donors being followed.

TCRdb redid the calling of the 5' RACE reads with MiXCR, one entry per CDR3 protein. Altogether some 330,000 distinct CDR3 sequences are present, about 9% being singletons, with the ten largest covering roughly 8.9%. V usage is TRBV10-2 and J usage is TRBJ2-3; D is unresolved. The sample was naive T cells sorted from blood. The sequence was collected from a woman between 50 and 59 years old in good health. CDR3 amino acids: CASSESYYTQYF. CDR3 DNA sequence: TGCGCCAGCAGTGAGTCTTATTATACGCAGTATTTT.